A selection of T cell receptor beta chains follows, all from one sample in a study of cytomegalovirus exposure and HLA in healthy donors. Produced via immunoSEQ multiplex PCR; TCRdb's table is partial and in-frame only. The profile shows around 140,000 clones, roughly 70% of them singletons. The source material was PBMCs. The receptors come from a man over 45 in good health and CMV-seropositive. Both conserved end residues are part of each CDR3. D genes are given only for firm matches. The size of a clone is reported for some rows only, either as once, few or many, or as a class for expanded clones.

>TRBJ2-2|15|NA|NA|TRBV19
TGTGCCAGTAGCATCCTCGGCAGGGCCACCGGGGAGCTGTTTTTT
CASSILGRATGELFF
>TRBJ1-5|15|once|NA|TRBV18
TGTGCCAGCTCACCACCGGAACGGACTAATCAGCCCCAGCATTTT
CASSPPERTNQPQHF
>TRBJ2-1|15|NA|TRBD2|TRBV7-2
TGTGCCAGCAGCCCAGGACTAGCGGGCTACAATGAGCAGTTCTTC
CASSPGLAGYNEQFF
>TRBJ1-5|19|NA|NA|TRBV27
TGTGCCAGCAGTCCCCGGAGGCAGGGGTTGGTCGCGGGGGGGGAGCCCCAGCATTTT
CASSPRRQGLVAGGEPQHF
>TRBJ2-1|14|NA|TRBD1|TRBV29-1
TGCAGCGTTGACCGGACAGGCCGGTTAAATGAGCAGTTCTTC
CSVDRTGRLNEQFF
>TRBJ2-5|14|NA|NA|TRBV28
TGTGCCAGCAGGGGGCAGGGGAACCGGGAGACCCAGTACTTC
CASRGQGNRETQYF
>TRBJ2-7|17|few|NA|TRBV21-1
TGTGCCAGCAGAAGATCTGGGTTTAGCGGGTCCCCCTACGAGCAGTACTTC
CASRRSGFSGSPYEQYF
>TRBJ2-3|14|NA|TRBD1|TRBV10-1
TGCGCCAGCAGTGAGGACAGGGGAAGAGATACGCAGTATTTT
CASSEDRGRDTQYF
>TRBJ2-1|13|NA|TRBD1|TRBV12-5
TGTGCTAGTGGTTTGAGGGGGCCCAATGAGCAGTTCTTC
CASGLRGPNEQFF
>TRBJ2-2|15|once|NA|TRBV5-4
TGTGCCAGCAGCTTGGGTCCAGGGGTGGCCGGGGAGCTGTTTTTT
CASSLGPGVAGELFF
>TRBJ1-3|14|NA|NA|TRBV7-2
TGTGCCAGCAGCTTAGGGACTCCTGGAAACACCATATATTTT
CASSLGTPGNTIYF
>TRBJ1-2|13|NA|TRBD1|TRBV5-6
TGTGCCAGCAACACGGACAGGGCTTCCGGCTACACCTTC
CASNTDRASGYTF
>TRBJ1-2|15|NA|NA|TRBV5-6
TGTGCCAGCAGCCTGAGGGACTGGATTAACTATGGCTACACCTTC
CASSLRDWINYGYTF
>TRBJ1-2|16|NA|TRBD1|TRBV11-2
TGTGCCAGCAGTCTGGGGCCGGGGACAGGCAACTATGGCTACACCTTC
CASSLGPGTGNYGYTF
>TRBJ2-1|19|NA|TRBD2|TRBV4-2
TGTGCCAGCAGCCATTCCGGGACTAGCGGGTCAAGCTCCTACAATGAGCAGTTCTTC
CASSHSGTSGSSSYNEQFF
>TRBJ1-1|12|NA|TRBD1|TRBV5-1
TGCGCCAGCAGCTTGGGGACAGGTGAAGCTTTCTTT
CASSLGTGEAFF
>TRBJ2-1|15|NA|NA|TRBV5-1
TGCGCCAGCAGCTTGGTTGGGACTGTGTACAATGAGCAGTTCTTC
CASSLVGTVYNEQFF
>TRBJ2-7|17|NA|TRBD2|TRBV5-4
TGTGCCAGCAGCTTGGGAGGGGCGGGGGGCCGCTCCTACGAGCAGTACTTC
CASSLGGAGGRSYEQYF
>TRBJ2-1|17|NA|NA|TRBV4-3
TGCGCCAGCAGCCAGAGCCCTGGGGGCTCCACGGGGAATGAGCAGTTCTTC
CASSQSPGGSTGNEQFF
>TRBJ1-2|13|few|TRBD1|TRBV27
TGTGCCAGCAGCCTACAGGGGTTTTCTGGCTACACCTTC
CASSLQGFSGYTF
>TRBJ1-4|14|NA|NA|TRBV5-1
TGCGCCAGCAGCTTGGGGGGGGTTAATGAAAAACTGTTTTTT
CASSLGGVNEKLFF
>TRBJ1-2|14|few|TRBD1|TRBV2
TGTGCCAGCAGTGAAGGACAGGGTGACTATGGCTACACCTTC
CASSEGQGDYGYTF
>TRBJ2-5|14|NA|NA|TRBV7-2
TGTGCCAGCAGCCTAGGTGGGGCCCAAGAGACCCAGTACTTC
CASSLGGAQETQYF
>TRBJ2-5|16|NA|NA|TRBV5-4
TGTGCCAGCAGCTTGAAGTCGGGGGTCCCGCAAGAGACCCAGTACTTC
CASSLKSGVPQETQYF
>TRBJ2-3|17|once|TRBD2|TRBV7-9
TGTGCCAGCAGCTTATCGCCGGGACTAGCGGATACAGATACGCAGTATTTT
CASSLSPGLADTDTQYF
>TRBJ2-3|11|NA|NA|TRBV25-1
TGTGCCAGCAGTCTGTCAGATACGCAGTATTTT
CASSLSDTQYF
>TRBJ1-5|17|once|NA|TRBV28
TGTGCCAGCAACTCAAACAACAGGGCAAATAGCAATCAGCCCCAGCATTTT
CASNSNNRANSNQPQHF
>TRBJ2-7|14|few|TRBD1|TRBV6-1
TGTGCCAGCAGCGTCGACAGGGTCTCCTACGAGCAGTACTTC
CASSVDRVSYEQYF